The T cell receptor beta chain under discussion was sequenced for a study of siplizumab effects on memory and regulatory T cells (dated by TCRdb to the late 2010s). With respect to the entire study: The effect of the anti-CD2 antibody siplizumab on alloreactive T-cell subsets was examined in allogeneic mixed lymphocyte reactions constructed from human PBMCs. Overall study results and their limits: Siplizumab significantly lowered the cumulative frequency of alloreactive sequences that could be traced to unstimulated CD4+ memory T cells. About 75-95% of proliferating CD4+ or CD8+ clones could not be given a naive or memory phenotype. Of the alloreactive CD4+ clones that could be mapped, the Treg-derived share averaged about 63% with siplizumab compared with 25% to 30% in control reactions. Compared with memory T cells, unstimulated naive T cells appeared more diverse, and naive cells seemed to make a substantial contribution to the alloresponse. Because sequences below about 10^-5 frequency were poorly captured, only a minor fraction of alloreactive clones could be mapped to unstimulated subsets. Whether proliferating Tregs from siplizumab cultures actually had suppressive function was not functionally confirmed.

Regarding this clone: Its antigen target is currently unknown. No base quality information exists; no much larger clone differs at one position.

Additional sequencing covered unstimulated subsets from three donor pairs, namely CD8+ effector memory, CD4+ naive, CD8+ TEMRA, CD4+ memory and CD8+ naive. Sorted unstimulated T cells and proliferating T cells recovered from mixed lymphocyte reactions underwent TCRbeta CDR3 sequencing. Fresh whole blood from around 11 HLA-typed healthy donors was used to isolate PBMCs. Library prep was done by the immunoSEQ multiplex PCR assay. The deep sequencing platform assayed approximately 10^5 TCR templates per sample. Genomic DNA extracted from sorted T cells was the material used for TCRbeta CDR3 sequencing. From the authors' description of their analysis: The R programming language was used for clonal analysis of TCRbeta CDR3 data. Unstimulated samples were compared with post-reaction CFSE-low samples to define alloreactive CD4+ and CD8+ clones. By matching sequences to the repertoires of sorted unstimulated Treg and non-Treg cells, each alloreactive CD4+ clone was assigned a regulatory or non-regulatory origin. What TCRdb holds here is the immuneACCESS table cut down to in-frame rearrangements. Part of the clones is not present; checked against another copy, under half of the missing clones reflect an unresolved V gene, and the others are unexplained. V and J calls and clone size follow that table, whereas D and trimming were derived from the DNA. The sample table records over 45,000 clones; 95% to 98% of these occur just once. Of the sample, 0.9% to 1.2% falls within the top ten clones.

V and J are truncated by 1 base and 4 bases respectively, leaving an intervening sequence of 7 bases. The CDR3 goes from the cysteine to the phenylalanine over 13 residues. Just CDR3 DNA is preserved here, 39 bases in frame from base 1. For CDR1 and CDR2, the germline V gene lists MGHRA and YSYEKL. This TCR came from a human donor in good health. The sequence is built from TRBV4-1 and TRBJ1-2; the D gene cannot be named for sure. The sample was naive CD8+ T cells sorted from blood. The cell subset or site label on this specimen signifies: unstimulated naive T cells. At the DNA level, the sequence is TGCGCCAGCAGCCAAGGACTGACCTATGGCTACACCTTC. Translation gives CASSQGLTYGYTF.